This T cell receptor beta chain appears in the sequencing data of a study of patients and donors after allogeneic stem cell transplantation. The germline gives CDR1 SGDLS, CDR2 YYNGEE. The V gene end was trimmed by 6 bases and the J gene end by 0 bases; junction bases not matched to a gene: 8. The CDR3 has 17 amino acids. This clonotype was observed at least ten times. Each CDR3 protein gets one entry after TCRdb re-called the RT-PCR reads with MiXCR. The table shows some 880,000 distinct CDR3 sequences, with approximately 19% occurring only once. This sequence joins TRBV9 and TRBJ2-7, with TRBD2 matching 14 bases. Sequenced material: blood, either unsorted or a sorted T cell fraction (not recorded which). The receptor was isolated from a human donor who was either an allogeneic HSCT recipient or a stem cell or donor lymphocyte infusion donor (not recorded which). It is not recorded whose cells these are; they may come from a transplant donor. The CDR3 is CASMRTSGGSSSYEQYF. The CDR3 DNA is TGTGCCAGCATGAGGACTAGCGGGGGGTCAAGCTCCTACGAGCAGTACTTC.